The text below deals with one T cell receptor beta chain. The antigen it binds to is not known. Base qualities were left out, and no much larger clone turns up one base away. The sample originates from a study of CD8 T cells in ankylosing spondylitis (dated by TCRdb to between 2016 and 2019). Background for the entire study: T cell receptor beta repertoires were profiled in healthy donors and ankylosing spondylitis patients so that disease-linked TCR variants could be found. The full study cohort was made up of approximately 24 ankylosing spondylitis patients and approximately 100 healthy donors. Samples of peripheral blood were taken, and for ankylosing spondylitis patients, synovial fluid was collected as well.

The sequencing machine was an Illumina HiSeq 2500. Quantitative 5'-RACE with molecular barcodes was used to prepare TCR beta libraries. The authors processed their data as follows. Disease-linked TCR variants were identified with a new computational method built on a probabilistic model of VDJ rearrangement. TCRdb itself trimmed the public reads at Q25 with fastp, ran MiXCR and retained productive beta chains. Entries that share a CDR3 protein sequence are merged under the most common genes and DNA. The V and J calls reflect TCRdb's pipeline rather than the authors' work. This sample is represented by 250,000 or so distinct CDR3 sequences; about 20% of them were singletons. Around 32% of the sample belongs to the ten largest clones. The paper's findings and limits, for the study overall: Some of the motif variants had been reported before in the synovial fluid and blood of reactive arthritis patients, a finding that suggests common disease-initiation mechanisms. A TCR beta motif of fewer than 10 highly homologous amino acid variants appeared characteristic of blood from ankylosing spondylitis patients. The disease-linked clones showed a CD8+ phenotype and occurred at relatively low frequencies in peripheral blood. According to the report, matched synovial fluid samples from ankylosing spondylitis patients were significantly enriched for the disease-linked clones.

Trimming at the junction amounts to 1 base on V and 2 bases on J, and the germline ends lie 9 bases apart. From a lookup of the germline V gene, CDR1 and CDR2 are SGHVS and FQNEAQ. CDR3 length: 15 amino acids, cysteine to phenylalanine. The CDR3 DNA has 45 bases and is translated from base 1. The sample comprised blood, either unsorted or a sorted T cell fraction (not recorded which). The TCR originated in a male donor with ankylosing spondylitis or in good health (not recorded which). The chain was built from TRBV7-8 and TRBJ2-1; the D match is possibly TRBD1 or TRBD2, with 6 bases aligned in each. The bases read TGTGCCAGCAGCTTAGGTGGGGGGCCCTACAATGAGCAGTTCTTC. Its coded protein is CASSLGGGPYNEQFF.